The 9 T cell receptor beta chains reported below all come from one sample, sequenced in a study of PD-L1 blockade in urothelial cancer. TCRdb keeps only in-frame clones here, not all; method: immunoSEQ multiplex PCR. The sample gives 40,000 or so clones, about 80% of which show up once; about 3.5% is in the top ten. The sample consisted of PBMCs, taken around atezolizumab (anti-PD-L1) treatment. The receptors were gathered from a man in his sixties or seventies with urothelial cancer.

This chain connects TRBV5-1 to TRBJ1-2; no firm D call. CDR3 length equals 12 residues. Looked up from germline, CDR1 is SGHRS and CDR2 is YFSETQ. Trimming stripped 4 bases from V and 8 bases from J, with 12 bases between. The chain's CDR3 is CASSLLGDGYTF. Written as DNA, the CDR3 is TGCGCCAGCAGCCTCCTCGGAGACGGCTACACCTTC.

The chain's CDR3 is CASSSATSGSPAQFF. Here the CDR3 DNA reads TGTGCCAGCAGTTCGGCGACTAGCGGGAGCCCCGCCCAGTTCTTC. V usage is TRBV27 and J usage is TRBJ2-1; TRBD2 matches 12 bases. Germline loops: CDR1 MNHEY, CDR2 SMNVEV (reference sequence). J lost 13 bases, V lost 4 bases, and 11 bases had no gene match. The CDR3 spans 15 residues.

The V call is TRBV5-1, the J call TRBJ2-2, with no clear D. The V gene's germline CDR1 is SGHRS and CDR2 YFSETQ. With 0 bases removed from V and 4 bases from J, the gap between germline ends came to 7 bases. The CDR3 consists of 14 residues. CDR3 in DNA: TGCGCCAGCAGCTTGGGAGGTCGCACCGGGGAGCTGTTTTTT. As protein: CASSLGGRTGELFF.

This chain joins TRBV6-6 and TRBJ2-3; no definite D call. The germline V and J ends were trimmed by 2 bases and 2 bases, with 8 bases remaining between them. The germline CDR1 and CDR2 sequences are MNHNY and SVGAGI (reference sequence). This CDR3 spans 14 amino acids. CDR3 nucleotide sequence: TGTGCCAGCAGTTACCCCGGGTCCACAGATACGCAGTATTTT. Translation: CASSYPGSTDTQYF.

The rearrangement joins TRBV19 to TRBJ2-3; 8 positions match TRBD1. Germline trimming cut 5 bases from V and 6 bases from J; bases unmatched to any gene: 16. Germline V gene lookup returns CDR1 LNHDA and CDR2 SQIVND (reference sequence). CDR3 size: 17 residues. The CDR3 bases are TGTGCCAGTAGTGGAAACCTGGGACAGGTGGCTGGTGATACGCAGTATTTT. Amino acid sequence: CASSGNLGQVAGDTQYF.

This rearrangement joins TRBV6-1 to TRBJ1-1; 7 bases agree with TRBD1. V was clipped by 8 bases and J by 5 bases; unmatched bases: 8. Germline V gene lookup returns CDR1 MNHNS and CDR2 SASEGT. The length of the CDR3 is 13 residues. CDR3: CASARQGTTEAFF. The CDR3 nucleotides read TGTGCCAGCGCCCGACAGGGCACGACTGAAGCTTTCTTT.

The gene calls are TRBV11-2 and TRBJ2-1; unclear D gene. This CDR3 has 12 amino acids. Germline V lookup: CDR1 SGHAT, CDR2 FQNNGV. Trimming cost V 4 bases and J 6 bases, with 7 bases left between them. DNA for the CDR3: TGTGCCAGCAGCTCCCTTCGCAATGAGCAGTTCTTC. This sequence encodes CASSSLRNEQFF.

This chain connects TRBV2 to TRBJ1-5; D is unclear. Germline assignment: CDR1 SNHLY and CDR2 FYNNEI. Trimming took off 5 bases at V and 0 bases at J, with 5 bases between the two ends. The CDR3 covers 13 residues. The CDR3 region is CASSMYSNQPQHF. Here the CDR3 DNA reads TGTGCCAGCAGTATGTATAGCAATCAGCCCCAGCATTTT.

The V gene is TRBV28, the J gene TRBJ1-5; 9 bases agree with TRBD1. The trim removed 1 base at V and 9 bases at J, leaving 22 bases unmatched. The CDR3 loop spans 20 amino acids. Germline V gene data show CDR1 as MDHEN and CDR2 as SYDVKM. The CDR3 coding sequence is TGTGCCAGCAGTTTATCTCCCCTTCATTGGGACAGGGATGCTTCGGGGCCCCAGCATTTT. Protein sequence: CASSLSPLHWDRDASGPQHF. The variable domain in full, with the rest retrieved from reference TRBV28 and TRBJ1-5, is DVKVTQSSRYLVKRTGEKVFLECVQDMDHENMFWYRQDPGLGLRLIYFSYDVKMKEKGDIPEGYSVSREKKERFSLILESASTNQTSMYLCASSLSPLHWDRDASGPQHFGDGTRLSIL.